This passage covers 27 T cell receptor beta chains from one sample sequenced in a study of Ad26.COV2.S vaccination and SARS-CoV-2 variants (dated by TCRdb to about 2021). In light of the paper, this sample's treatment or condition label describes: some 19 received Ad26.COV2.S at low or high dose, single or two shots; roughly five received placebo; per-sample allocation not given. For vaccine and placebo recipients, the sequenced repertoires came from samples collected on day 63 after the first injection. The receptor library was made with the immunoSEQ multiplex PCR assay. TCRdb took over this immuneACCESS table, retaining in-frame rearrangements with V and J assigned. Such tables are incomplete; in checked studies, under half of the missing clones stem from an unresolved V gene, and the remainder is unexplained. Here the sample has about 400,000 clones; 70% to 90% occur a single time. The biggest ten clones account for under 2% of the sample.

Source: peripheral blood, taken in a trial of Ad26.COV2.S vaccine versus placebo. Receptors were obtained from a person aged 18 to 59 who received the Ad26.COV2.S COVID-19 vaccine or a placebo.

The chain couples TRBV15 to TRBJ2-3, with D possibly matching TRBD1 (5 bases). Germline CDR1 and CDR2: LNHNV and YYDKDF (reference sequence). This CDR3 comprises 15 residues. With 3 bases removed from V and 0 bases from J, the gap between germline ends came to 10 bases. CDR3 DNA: TGTGCCACCAGCAGTCGACAGACTAGCACAGATACGCAGTATTTT. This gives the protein CATSSRQTSTDTQYF.

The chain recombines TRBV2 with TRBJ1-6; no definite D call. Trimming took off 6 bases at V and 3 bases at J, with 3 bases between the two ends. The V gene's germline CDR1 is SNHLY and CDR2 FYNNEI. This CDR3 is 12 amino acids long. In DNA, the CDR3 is TGTGCCAGCAGGGTCTATAATTCACCCCTCCACTTT. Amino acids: CASRVYNSPLHF. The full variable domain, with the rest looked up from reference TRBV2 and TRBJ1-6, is EPEVTQTPSHQVTQMGQEVILRCVPISNHLYFYWYRQILGQKVEFLVSFYNNEISEKSEIFDDQFSVERPDGSNFTLKIRSTKLEDSAMYFCASRVYNSPLHFGNGTRLTVT.

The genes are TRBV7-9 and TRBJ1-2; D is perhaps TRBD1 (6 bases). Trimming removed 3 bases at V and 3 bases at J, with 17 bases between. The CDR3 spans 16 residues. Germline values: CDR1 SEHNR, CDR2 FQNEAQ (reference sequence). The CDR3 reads CASSFSQQGFDYGYTF. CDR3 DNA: TGTGCCAGCAGCTTTTCACAACAGGGTTTCGACTATGGCTACACCTTC.

The DNA for the CDR3 is TGCGCCAGCAGCGTCGGGAGAGGGAACACCGGGGAGCTGTTTTTT. Its protein is CASSVGRGNTGELFF. The rearrangement uses TRBV5-1 and TRBJ2-2; D is possibly TRBD2 (6 bases). The CDR3 consists of 15 residues. Deletions cut 4 bases from V and 1 base from J, with 11 bases between. Germline CDR1 reads SGHRS; CDR2 reads YFSETQ.

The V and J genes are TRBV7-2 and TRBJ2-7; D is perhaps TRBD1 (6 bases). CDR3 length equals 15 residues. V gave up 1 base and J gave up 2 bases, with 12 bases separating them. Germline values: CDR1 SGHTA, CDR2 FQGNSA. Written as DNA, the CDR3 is TGTGCCAGCAGCTTAGTGGGGACACCCGCCTACGAGCAGTACTTC. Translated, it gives CASSLVGTPAYEQYF.

CDR3 amino acids: CASSWPGGNTIYF. CDR3 nucleotide sequence: TGTGCCAGCAGTTGGCCCGGTGGAAACACCATATATTTT. The chain links TRBV6-5 to TRBJ1-3; D gene uncertain. V lost 4 bases to trimming and J lost 3 bases, with 7 bases between them. The CDR3 sequence is 13 residues long. Germline values: CDR1 MNHEY, CDR2 SVGAGI.

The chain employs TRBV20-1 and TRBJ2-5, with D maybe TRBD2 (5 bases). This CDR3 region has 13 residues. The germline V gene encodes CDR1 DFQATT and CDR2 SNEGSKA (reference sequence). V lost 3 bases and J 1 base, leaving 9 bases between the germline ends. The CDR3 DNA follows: TGCAGTGCTAGTTTAGCGACCCAAGAGACCCAGTACTTC. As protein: CSASLATQETQYF.

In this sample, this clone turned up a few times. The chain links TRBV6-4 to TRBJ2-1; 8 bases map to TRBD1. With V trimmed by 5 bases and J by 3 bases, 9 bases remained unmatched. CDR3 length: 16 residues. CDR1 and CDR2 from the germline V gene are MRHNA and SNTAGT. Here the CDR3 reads CASSPSSGTGYNEQFF. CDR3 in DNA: TGTGCCAGCAGTCCGTCTTCCGGGACAGGCTACAATGAGCAGTTCTTC.

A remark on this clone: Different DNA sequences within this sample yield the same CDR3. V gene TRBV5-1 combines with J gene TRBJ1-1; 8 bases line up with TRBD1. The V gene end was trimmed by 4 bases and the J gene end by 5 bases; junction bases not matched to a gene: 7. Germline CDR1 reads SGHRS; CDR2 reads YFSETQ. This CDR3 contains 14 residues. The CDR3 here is CASSLDRGDTEAFF. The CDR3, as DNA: TGCGCCAGCAGCCTCGACAGGGGAGATACTGAAGCTTTCTTT. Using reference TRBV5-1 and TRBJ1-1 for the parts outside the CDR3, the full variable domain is KAGVTQTPRYLIKTRGQQVTLSCSPISGHRSVSWYQQTPGQGLQFLFEYFSETQRNKGNFPGRFSGRQFSNSRSEMNVSTLELGDSALYLCASSLDRGDTEAFFGQGTRLTVV.

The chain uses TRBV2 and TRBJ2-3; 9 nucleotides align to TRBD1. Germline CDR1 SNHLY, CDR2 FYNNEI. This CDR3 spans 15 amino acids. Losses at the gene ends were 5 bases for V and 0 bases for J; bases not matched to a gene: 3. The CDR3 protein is CASSKDRGSTDTQYF. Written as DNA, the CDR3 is TGTGCCAGCAGTAAAGACAGGGGGAGCACAGATACGCAGTATTTT. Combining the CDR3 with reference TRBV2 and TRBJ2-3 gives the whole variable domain EPEVTQTPSHQVTQMGQEVILRCVPISNHLYFYWYRQILGQKVEFLVSFYNNEISEKSEIFDDQFSVERPDGSNFTLKIRSTKLEDSAMYFCASSKDRGSTDTQYFGPGTRLTVL.

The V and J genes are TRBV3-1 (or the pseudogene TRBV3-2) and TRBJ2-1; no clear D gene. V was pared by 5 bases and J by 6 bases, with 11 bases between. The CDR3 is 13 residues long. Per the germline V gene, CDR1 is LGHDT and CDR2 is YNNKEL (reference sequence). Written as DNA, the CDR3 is TGTGCCAGCAGCGCTACGTCAGGCAATGAGCAGTTCTTC. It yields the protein CASSATSGNEQFF.

CDR3 protein: CASSFLATLNTEAFF. Here the CDR3 DNA reads TGTGCCAGCAGCTTCCTGGCCACTTTGAACACTGAAGCTTTCTTT. The chain has TRBV7-2 and TRBJ1-1; D ambiguous. The CDR3 contains 15 residues. Germline lookup yields CDR1 SGHTA and CDR2 FQGNSA. V lost 3 bases and J 0 bases, leaving 11 bases between the germline ends. The full variable domain, completed using reference TRBV7-2 and TRBJ1-1, is GAGVSQSPSNKVTEKGKDVELRCDPISGHTALYWYRQSLGQGLEFLIYFQGNSAPDKSGLPSDRFSAERTGGSVSTLTIQRTQQEDSAVYLCASSFLATLNTEAFFGQGTRLTVV.

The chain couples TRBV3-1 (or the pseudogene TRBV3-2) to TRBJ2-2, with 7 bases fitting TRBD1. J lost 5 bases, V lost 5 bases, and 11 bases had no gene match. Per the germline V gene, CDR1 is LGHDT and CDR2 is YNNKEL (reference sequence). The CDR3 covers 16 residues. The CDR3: CASSDPRGLGTGELFF. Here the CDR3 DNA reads TGTGCCAGCAGCGACCCTAGGGGGCTGGGGACCGGGGAGCTGTTTTTT.

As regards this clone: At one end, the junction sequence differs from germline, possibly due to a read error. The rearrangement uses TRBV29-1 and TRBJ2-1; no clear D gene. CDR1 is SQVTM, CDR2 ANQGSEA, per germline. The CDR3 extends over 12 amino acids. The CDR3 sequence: CSVVGSNNEQFF. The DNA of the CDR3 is TGCAGCGTTGTCGGCTCCAACAATGAGCAGTTCTTC.

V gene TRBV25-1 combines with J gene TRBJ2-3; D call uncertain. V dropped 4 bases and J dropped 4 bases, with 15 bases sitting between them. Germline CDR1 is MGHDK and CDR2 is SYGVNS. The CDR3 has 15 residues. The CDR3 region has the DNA TGTGCCAGCAGTGCCCCCGGGTCGCACTCAGATACGCAGTATTTT. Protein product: CASSAPGSHSDTQYF. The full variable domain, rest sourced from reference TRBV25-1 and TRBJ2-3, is EADIYQTPRYLVIGTGKKITLECSQTMGHDKMYWYQQDPGMELHLIHYSYGVNSTEKGDLSSESTVSRIRTEHFPLTLESARPSHTSQYLCASSAPGSHSDTQYFGPGTRLTVL.

The CDR3 is CACLKTDMNTEAFF. The CDR3 nucleotides are TGTGCCTGTTTGAAGACAGACATGAACACTGAAGCTTTCTTT. V gene TRBV30 combines with J gene TRBJ1-1, with a weak D call TRBD1 (5 bases). Trimming took 6 bases from V and 0 from J, leaving 14 bases between them. The germline V gene has CDR1 GTSNPN and CDR2 SVGIG (reference sequence). This CDR3 spans 14 amino acids.

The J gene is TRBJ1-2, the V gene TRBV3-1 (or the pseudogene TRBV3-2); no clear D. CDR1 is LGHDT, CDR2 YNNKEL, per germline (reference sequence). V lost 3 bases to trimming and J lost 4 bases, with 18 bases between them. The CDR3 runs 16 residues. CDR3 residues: CASSQWKVNGGYGYTF. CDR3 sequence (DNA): TGTGCCAGCAGCCAGTGGAAGGTAAACGGAGGCTATGGCTACACCTTC.

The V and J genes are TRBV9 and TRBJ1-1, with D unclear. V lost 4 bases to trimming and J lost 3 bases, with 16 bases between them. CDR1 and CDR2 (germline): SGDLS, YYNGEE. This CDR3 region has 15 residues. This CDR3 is CASSPRSRVDTEAFF. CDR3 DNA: TGTGCCAGCAGCCCGCGTAGTAGGGTAGACACTGAAGCTTTCTTT.

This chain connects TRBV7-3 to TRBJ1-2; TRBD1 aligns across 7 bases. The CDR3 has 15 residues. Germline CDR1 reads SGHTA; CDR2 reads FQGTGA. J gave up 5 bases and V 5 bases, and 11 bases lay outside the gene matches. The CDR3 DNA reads TGTGCCAGCAGCCCATCCTCGACAGGGATTTATGGCTACACCTTC. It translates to CASSPSSTGIYGYTF.

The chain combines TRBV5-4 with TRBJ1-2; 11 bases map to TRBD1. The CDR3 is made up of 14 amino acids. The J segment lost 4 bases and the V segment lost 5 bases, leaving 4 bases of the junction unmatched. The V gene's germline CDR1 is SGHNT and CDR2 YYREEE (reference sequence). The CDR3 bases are TGTGCCAGCAGACCCGGGACAGGGGGCTATGGCTACACCTTC. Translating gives CASRPGTGGYGYTF.

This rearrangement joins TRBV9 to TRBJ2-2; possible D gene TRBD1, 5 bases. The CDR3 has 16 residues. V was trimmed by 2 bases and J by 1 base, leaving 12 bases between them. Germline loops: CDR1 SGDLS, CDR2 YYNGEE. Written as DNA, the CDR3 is TGTGCCAGCAGCGTCGGACACCCCGAGAACACCGGGGAGCTGTTTTTT. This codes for CASSVGHPENTGELFF. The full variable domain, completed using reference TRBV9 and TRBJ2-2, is DSGVTQTPKHLITATGQRVTLRCSPRSGDLSVYWYQQSLDQGLQFLIQYYNGEERAKGNILERFSAQQFPDLHSELNLSSLELGDSALYFCASSVGHPENTGELFFGEGSRLTVL.

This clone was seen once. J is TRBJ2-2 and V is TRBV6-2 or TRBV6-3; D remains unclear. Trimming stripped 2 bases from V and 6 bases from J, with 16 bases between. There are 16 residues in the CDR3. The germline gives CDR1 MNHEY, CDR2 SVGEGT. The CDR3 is CASSYGTADSAGELFF. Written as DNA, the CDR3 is TGTGCCAGCAGTTACGGTACGGCCGACTCGGCCGGGGAGCTGTTTTTT.

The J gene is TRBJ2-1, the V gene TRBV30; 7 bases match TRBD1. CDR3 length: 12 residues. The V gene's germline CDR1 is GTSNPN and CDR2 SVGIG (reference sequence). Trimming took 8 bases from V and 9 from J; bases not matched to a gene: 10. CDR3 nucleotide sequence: TGTGCCGCAGGACAGGATTATGGTGAGCAGTTCTTC. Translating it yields CAAGQDYGEQFF.

CDR3 in amino acids: CASSLFATGTYEQYF. In nucleotides, the CDR3 is TGTGCCAGCAGCTTATTTGCTACAGGGACTTACGAGCAGTACTTC. The genes are TRBV7-2 and TRBJ2-7, with D perhaps being TRBD1 or TRBD2 (6 bases each). The germline CDR1 and CDR2 sequences are SGHTA and FQGNSA. This CDR3 comprises 15 residues. With 2 bases removed from V and 4 bases from J, the gap between germline ends came to 15 bases.

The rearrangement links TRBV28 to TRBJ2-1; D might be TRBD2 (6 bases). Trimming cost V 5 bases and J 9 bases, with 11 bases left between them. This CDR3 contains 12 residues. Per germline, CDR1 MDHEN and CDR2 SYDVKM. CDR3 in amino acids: CASSPTRTEQFF. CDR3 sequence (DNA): TGTGCCAGCAGTCCGACTAGGACTGAGCAGTTCTTC.

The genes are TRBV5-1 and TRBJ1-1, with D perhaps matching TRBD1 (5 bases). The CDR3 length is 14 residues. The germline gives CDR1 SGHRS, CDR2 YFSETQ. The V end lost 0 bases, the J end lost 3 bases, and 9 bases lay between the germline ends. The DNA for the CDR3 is TGCGCCAGCAGCTTGGGGGACGGTTACACTGAAGCTTTCTTT. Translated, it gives CASSLGDGYTEAFF. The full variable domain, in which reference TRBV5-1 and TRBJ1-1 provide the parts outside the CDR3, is KAGVTQTPRYLIKTRGQQVTLSCSPISGHRSVSWYQQTPGQGLQFLFEYFSETQRNKGNFPGRFSGRQFSNSRSEMNVSTLELGDSALYLCASSLGDGYTEAFFGQGTRLTVV.

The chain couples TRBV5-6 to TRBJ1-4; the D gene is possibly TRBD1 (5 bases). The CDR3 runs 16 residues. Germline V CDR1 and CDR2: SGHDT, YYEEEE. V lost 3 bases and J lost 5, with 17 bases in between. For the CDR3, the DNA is TGTGCCAGCAGCTCCGTTGGAGGACAAGAAAATGAAAAACTGTTTTTT. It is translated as CASSSVGGQENEKLFF.